One T cell receptor (beta chain) is described in this entry. The antigen remains undetermined. CD4+CD25+CD127- Tregs, CD4+CD25- non-Tregs, CD4 and CD8 cells were sorted. Data came from immunoSEQ multiplex PCR; TCRdb stores just in-frame clones and leaves some out. Of around 78,000 clones in the sample, roughly 90% were seen once. This entry belongs to a study of Tregs in tolerant kidney transplant recipients. General study points: Changing PCR primers prevented nucleotide comparison between some patients' samples.

The germline V gene encodes CDR1 SGHRS and CDR2 YFSETQ. Between the trimmed V and J ends, which lost 0 bases and 6 bases, there was a span of 38 bases. The CDR3 is made up of 23 amino acids. The V call is TRBV5-1, the J call TRBJ2-3; D call uncertain. The TCR originated in a human donor who received a combined kidney and bone marrow transplant. The sequences come from Tregs from blood, collected before the transplant. The CDR3 region has the DNA TGCGCCAGCAGCTTGGTAAGTGTTGCGCTCCCACGTTTGGTAGTCAAAAGGCGTGATACGCAGTATTTT. It codes for CASSLVSVALPRLVVKRRDTQYF.